A selection of T cell receptor beta chains follows, all from one sample in a study of CD8 T cells in Susac syndrome. In TCRdb, the immunoSEQ multiplex PCR reads were re-called with MiXCR into one record per CDR3 protein. Of some 200,000 distinct CDR3 sequences listed, under 97% are singletons. Sequencing was done on a sample of CD4+ T cells from PBMCs. These receptors came from a human donor with Susac syndrome. CDR3s include the opening cysteine and the closing phenylalanine or tryptophan. The D gene is left open where the match is weak. Not every row has a clone size; where given, it reads once, few, many or a size class.

CDR3aa: CASSQEPVKGSEAFF
CDR3nt: TGTGCCAGCAGCCAAGAACCGGTTAAGGGGTCTGAAGCTTTCTTT
abundance: NA
v_gene: TRBV3-1
d_gene: NA
j_gene: TRBJ1-1

CDR3aa: CASSPGQGKNTGELFF
CDR3nt: TGTGCCAGCAGCCCAGGACAGGGAAAGAACACCGGGGAGCTGTTTTTT
abundance: NA
v_gene: TRBV3-1
d_gene: TRBD1
j_gene: TRBJ2-2

CDR3aa: CASSQGAGRPTEAFF
CDR3nt: TGTGCCAGCAGCCAAGGTGCGGGCAGACCGACTGAAGCTTTCTTT
abundance: NA
v_gene: TRBV3-1
d_gene: NA
j_gene: TRBJ1-1

CDR3aa: CASSQKQSEAFF
CDR3nt: TGCGCCAGCAGTCAAAAACAGAGTGAAGCTTTCTTT
abundance: NA
v_gene: TRBV23-1
d_gene: NA
j_gene: TRBJ1-1

CDR3aa: CAWSLGLENNEQFF
CDR3nt: TGTGCCTGGAGTTTAGGACTGGAAAACAATGAGCAGTTCTTC
abundance: once
v_gene: TRBV30
d_gene: NA
j_gene: TRBJ2-1

CDR3aa: CASSLEQGAAGANVLTF
CDR3nt: TGCGCCAGCAGCTTGGAGCAGGGGGCGGCTGGGGCCAACGTCCTGACTTTC
abundance: few
v_gene: TRBV5-1
d_gene: TRBD1
j_gene: TRBJ2-6

CDR3aa: CAWSPETGRSTQPQHF
CDR3nt: TGTGCCTGGAGTCCCGAAACAGGCCGATCTACTCAGCCCCAGCATTTT
abundance: NA
v_gene: TRBV30
d_gene: NA
j_gene: TRBJ1-5

CDR3aa: CASSRGREETQYF
CDR3nt: TGTGCCAGTAGTAGGGGGAGGGAAGAGACCCAGTACTTC
abundance: NA
v_gene: TRBV19
d_gene: TRBD2
j_gene: TRBJ2-5

CDR3aa: CASSVVNLATEAFF
CDR3nt: TGTGCCAGCAGCGTAGTAAATCTGGCCACTGAAGCTTTCTTT
abundance: NA
v_gene: TRBV9
d_gene: NA
j_gene: TRBJ1-1

CDR3aa: CASSPGGGAHSNQPQHF
CDR3nt: TGTGCCAGCAGCCCGGGTGGGGGGGCCCATAGCAATCAGCCCCAGCATTTT
abundance: NA
v_gene: TRBV7-2
d_gene: NA
j_gene: TRBJ1-5

CDR3aa: CAISEAGRETQYF
CDR3nt: TGTGCCATCAGTGAAGCCGGGCGAGAGACCCAGTACTTC
abundance: NA
v_gene: TRBV10-3
d_gene: NA
j_gene: TRBJ2-5

CDR3aa: CASSDRVFVYEQYF
CDR3nt: TGTGCCAGTAGCGACAGGGTCTTCGTCTACGAGCAGTACTTC
abundance: NA
v_gene: TRBV19
d_gene: TRBD1
j_gene: TRBJ2-7

CDR3aa: CASSSTHRGYGYTF
CDR3nt: TGTGCCAGCAGCTCCACTCACAGGGGCTATGGCTACACCTTC
abundance: NA
v_gene: TRBV3-1
d_gene: TRBD1
j_gene: TRBJ1-2

CDR3aa: CASSYRGPHNSPLHF
CDR3nt: TGTGCCAGCAGTTACAGGGGGCCTCATAATTCACCCCTCCACTTT
abundance: NA
v_gene: TRBV6-5
d_gene: TRBD1
j_gene: TRBJ1-6

CDR3aa: CASSPAGGGKNIQYF
CDR3nt: TGTGCCAGCAGTCCCGCGGGGGGCGGCAAAAACATTCAGTACTTC
abundance: NA
v_gene: TRBV28
d_gene: TRBD2
j_gene: TRBJ2-4

CDR3aa: CASSERRSTEAFF
CDR3nt: TGTGCCAGCAGTGAAAGGAGAAGTACTGAAGCTTTCTTT
abundance: NA
v_gene: TRBV25-1
d_gene: NA
j_gene: TRBJ1-1

CDR3aa: CASRSGLAVTDEQFF
CDR3nt: TGTGCCAGCAGATCCGGACTAGCGGTTACGGATGAGCAGTTCTTC
abundance: NA
v_gene: TRBV6-2/TRBV6-3
d_gene: TRBD2
j_gene: TRBJ2-1

CDR3aa: CASSPKLGLNTGELFF
CDR3nt: TGTGCCAGCAGTCCCAAGCTGGGGCTGAACACCGGGGAGCTGTTTTTT
abundance: NA
v_gene: TRBV27
d_gene: NA
j_gene: TRBJ2-2

CDR3aa: CASSLDRNVNSPLHF
CDR3nt: TGTGCCAGCAGCCTGGACAGAAACGTCAATTCACCCCTCCACTTT
abundance: NA
v_gene: TRBV3-1
d_gene: NA
j_gene: TRBJ1-6

CDR3aa: CASSFSGGTREQYF
CDR3nt: TGTGCCAGCAGCTTTAGCGGGGGGACGAGGGAGCAGTACTTC
abundance: NA
v_gene: TRBV7-8
d_gene: TRBD2
j_gene: TRBJ2-7

CDR3aa: CASSYLREQFF
CDR3nt: TGTGCCAGCAGTTACCTCCGTGAGCAGTTCTTC
abundance: NA
v_gene: TRBV6-5
d_gene: NA
j_gene: TRBJ2-1

CDR3aa: CASRSRGQGYGYTF
CDR3nt: TGTGCCAGCAGGTCCCGCGGACAGGGCTATGGCTACACCTTC
abundance: NA
v_gene: TRBV6-5
d_gene: TRBD1
j_gene: TRBJ1-2

CDR3aa: CASSWQGETQYF
CDR3nt: TGTGCCAGCAGTTGGCAGGGGGAGACCCAGTACTTC
abundance: NA
v_gene: TRBV6-5
d_gene: NA
j_gene: TRBJ2-5

CDR3aa: CSAGYGTEFYGYTF
CDR3nt: TGCAGCGCCGGCTACGGGACAGAATTCTATGGCTACACCTTC
abundance: NA
v_gene: TRBV29-1
d_gene: TRBD1
j_gene: TRBJ1-2

CDR3aa: CASSLGGVEAFF
CDR3nt: TGTGCCAGCAGCTTAGGGGGGGTCGAAGCTTTCTTT
abundance: NA
v_gene: TRBV7-9
d_gene: NA
j_gene: TRBJ1-1

CDR3aa: CASSAYNQPQHF
CDR3nt: TGTGCCAGTAGTGCCTACAATCAGCCCCAGCATTTT
abundance: NA
v_gene: TRBV19
d_gene: NA
j_gene: TRBJ1-5

CDR3aa: CASSQVWGDTQYF
CDR3nt: TGTGCCAGCAGCCAAGTGTGGGGGGATACGCAGTATTTT
abundance: NA
v_gene: TRBV4-2
d_gene: NA
j_gene: TRBJ2-3